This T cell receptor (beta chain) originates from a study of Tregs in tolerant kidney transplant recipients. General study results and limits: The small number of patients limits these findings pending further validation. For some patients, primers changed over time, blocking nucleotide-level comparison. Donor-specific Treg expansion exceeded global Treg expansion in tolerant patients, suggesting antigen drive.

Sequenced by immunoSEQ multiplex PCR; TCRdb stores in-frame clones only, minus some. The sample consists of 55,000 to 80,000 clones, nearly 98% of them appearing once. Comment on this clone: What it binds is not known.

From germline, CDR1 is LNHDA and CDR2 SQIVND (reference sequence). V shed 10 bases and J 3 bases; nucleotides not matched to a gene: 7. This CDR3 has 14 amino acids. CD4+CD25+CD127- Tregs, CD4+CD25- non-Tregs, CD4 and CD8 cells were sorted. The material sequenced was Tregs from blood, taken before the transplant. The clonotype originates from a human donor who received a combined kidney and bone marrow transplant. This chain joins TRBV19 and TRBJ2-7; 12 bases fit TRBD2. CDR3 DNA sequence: TGTGCCACCTCACTAGCGGGGGGATTCTACGAGCAGTACTTC. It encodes CATSLAGGFYEQYF.